This T cell receptor beta chain was sequenced in a study of shared clonotypes between healthy human individuals. Regarding this clone: The antigen is unknown.

Genomic DNA for unsorted samples was obtained from 70 million to 100 million PBMCs. For each subset, genomic DNA was distributed in equal portions over several immunoSEQ plates. The repertoire was sequenced with immunoSEQ multiplex PCR; TCRdb's copy has only in-frame clones and lacks some. Of fewer than 600,000 clones listed, about four fifths were seen once; the top ten hold 10% to 15%. The ends lost 8 bases at V and 6 bases at J; junction bases unmatched: 8. This CDR3 spans 14 amino acids. Findings and limits, study-wide: Blood alone was sampled, and tissue repertoires likely differ.

Input material: PBMCs. The chain has TRBV23-1 and TRBJ1-5; 9 nucleotides align to TRBD1. TRBV23-1 is treated as an ORF (open reading frame) with a function not yet certain. This TCR derives from a middle-aged woman in good health. Some clones in this sample may be carry-over from other donors' samples. CDR3 in DNA: TGCGCCAGCCCACCACAGGGGGCAGTTCAGCCCCAGCATTTT. The encoded protein is CASPPQGAVQPQHF.